This T cell receptor beta chain derives from a study of beta chain features in type 1 diabetes. Whole-study results and caveats: The question left open here concerned HLA type influencing TCRB rearrangement. TCRB CDR3 length was moderately but significantly reduced in all four CD4+ subsets of Type 1 diabetes patients. VDJ junctions from type 1 diabetes patients carried fewer insertions and larger deletions.

Sorting that relied on CD45RO/CCR7/CD25/CD127/CD95/CD27 yielded CD4+ naive, central memory, regulatory and stem cell-like memory cells. There are 16 residues in the CDR3. Unmatched junction bases numbered 9, after V lost 7 bases and J lost 1 base. Germline CDR1 reads SGHVS; CDR2 reads FQNEAQ. Worth noting for this clone: Antigen unknown.

What was sequenced were expressed TCRB transcripts, since all of the isolated RNA had been reverse transcribed. Only in-frame clones appear in the TCRdb table, and some are missing; sequencing was by immunoSEQ multiplex PCR. Among fewer than 200,000 clones, roughly an eighth were seen once, and the ten largest hold 0.6% to 0.8%. The receptor was isolated from a woman younger than 35 in good health. This chain uses TRBV7-8 with TRBJ2-7; 11 bases are a match to TRBD2. Material: central memory CD4+ T cells from blood. The DNA for the CDR3 is TGTGCCAGCACACCAACTAGCGGGGGTGGGTCCTACGAGCAGTACTTC. Its protein product is CASTPTSGGGSYEQYF.